Following are 20 T cell receptor beta chains from one sample sequenced in a study of CD8 T cells in ankylosing spondylitis. Via MiXCR, TCRdb re-called the 5' RACE reads, giving one row per CDR3 protein. The sample holds about 270,000 distinct CDR3 sequences, under 35% seen once. Input material: blood, either unsorted or a sorted T cell fraction (not recorded which). The receptors come from a male donor with ankylosing spondylitis or in good health (not recorded which).

This chain connects TRBV5-6 to TRBJ2-1; 8 bases line up with TRBD1. From germline, CDR1 is SGHDT and CDR2 YYEEEE. V shed 4 bases, J shed 6 bases, and the junction held 9 bases outside the gene matches. This CDR3 has 15 amino acids. CDR3 in DNA: TGTGCCAGCAGCACCGGACAGGGCAGGGGCAATGAGCAGTTCTTC. Translation: CASSTGQGRGNEQFF.

The chain uses TRBV12-3 or TRBV12-4 and TRBJ1-1; tentative D call: TRBD1 (6 bases). Trimming took off 6 bases at V and 1 base at J, with 15 bases between the two ends. This CDR3 is built from 15 residues. CDR3 bases: TGTGCCAGCAGCCCGCTCGGACAGCAGAACACTGAAGCTTTCTTT. It is translated as CASSPLGQQNTEAFF.

The V gene is TRBV6-1, the J gene TRBJ1-2; a possible D gene is TRBD1 (5 bases). The germline CDR1 and CDR2 sequences are MNHNS and SASEGT. The CDR3 is 13 residues long. The V end lost 6 bases, the J end lost 4 bases, and 12 bases lay between the germline ends. CDR3 protein: CASRAPRGYGYTF. The CDR3 coding sequence is TGTGCCAGCAGGGCGCCGAGGGGCTATGGCTACACCTTC.

V usage is TRBV5-1 and J usage is TRBJ1-1, with 8 bases matching TRBD1. CDR3 size: 16 residues. With 3 bases clipped from V and 2 bases from J, the junction kept 9 bases outside the gene matches. Germline CDR1 and CDR2: SGHRS and YFSETQ. The CDR3 reads CASSSGVGQGNTEAFF. CDR3 coding DNA: TGCGCCAGCAGCTCGGGAGTTGGACAGGGTAACACTGAAGCTTTCTTT.

This clonotype appeared once. This chain links TRBV20-1 with TRBJ2-7; no clear D. The CDR3 has 12 residues. Germline-derived CDR1 and CDR2 are DFQATT and SNEGSKA (reference sequence). V was clipped by 3 bases and J by 4 bases, with 10 bases between them. The CDR3 region has the DNA TGCAGTGCTAGGATTTCGACTTACGAGCAGTACTTC. Translated: CSARISTYEQYF.

There are many counts of this clonotype. The J gene is TRBJ2-7, the V gene TRBV4-2, with TRBD2 matching 8 bases. The length of the CDR3 is 14 residues. The V gene end was trimmed by 0 bases and the J gene end by 6 bases; junction bases not matched to a gene: 4. Germline V gene data show CDR1 as LGHNA and CDR2 as YNFKEQ. The CDR3 loop is CASSQDAGGGEQYF. In DNA form, the CDR3 reads TGTGCCAGCAGCCAAGATGCCGGGGGGGGCGAGCAGTACTTC.

The CDR3 DNA reads TGTGCCAGCAGTACGCGGGACCGTATGAGGTCCCTCCACTTT. As protein: CASSTRDRMRSLHF. This rearrangement joins TRBV27 to TRBJ1-6; D perhaps matches TRBD1 (5 bases). V was shortened by 5 bases and J by 14 bases, with 19 bases between the two germline ends. This CDR3 spans 14 amino acids. The germline V gene has CDR1 MNHEY and CDR2 SMNVEV (reference sequence).

J is TRBJ2-7 and V is TRBV6-2 or TRBV6-3; 9 nucleotides match TRBD2. The germline V gene encodes CDR1 MNHEY and CDR2 SVGEGT. The trim removed 4 bases at V and 3 bases at J, leaving 4 bases unmatched. The CDR3 contains 14 residues. The CDR3 DNA follows: TGTGCCAGCAGTTCCGCTAGCGGGGTCTACGAGCAGTACTTC. It codes for CASSSASGVYEQYF.

The chain links TRBV7-9 to TRBJ2-7; D is uncertain. V lost 2 bases to trimming and J lost 2 bases, with 7 bases between them. CDR3 length: 13 amino acids. Germline V lookup: CDR1 SEHNR, CDR2 FQNEAQ (reference sequence). CDR3 residues: CASSLPTAYEQYF. The CDR3 region has the DNA TGTGCCAGCAGCTTACCCACAGCCTACGAGCAGTACTTC.

CDR3 region: CASSLDSFYEQYF. The CDR3 DNA reads as TGCGCCAGCAGCTTGGACAGTTTCTACGAGCAGTACTTC. The J gene is TRBJ2-7, the V gene TRBV5-1; D ambiguous. The CDR3 runs 13 residues. Looked up from germline, CDR1 is SGHRS and CDR2 is YFSETQ. Trimming removed 0 bases at V and 3 bases at J, with 7 bases between.

This clonotype was observed a handful of times. The chain is built from TRBV28 and TRBJ2-7, with D perhaps matching TRBD2 (6 bases). This CDR3 has 14 amino acids. Germline CDR1 is MDHEN and CDR2 is SYDVKM. The V and J ends lost 5 bases and 9 bases respectively, with 20 bases between them. DNA of the CDR3: TGTGCCAGCAGTGCCAGGGAAGGGACTCGCGGGCAGTACTTC. It codes for CASSAREGTRGQYF. The full variable domain, rest sourced from reference TRBV28 and TRBJ2-7, is DVKVTQSSRYLVKRTGEKVFLECVQDMDHENMFWYRQDPGLGLRLIYFSYDVKMKEKGDIPEGYSVSREKKERFSLILESASTNQTSMYLCASSAREGTRGQYFGPGTRLTVT.

The CDR3 region has the DNA TGTGCCACCAGTAGCGGGGGGATCACAGATACGCAGTATTTT. Its protein is CATSSGGITDTQYF. The chain couples TRBV24-1 to TRBJ2-3, with 9 positions matching TRBD2. The CDR3 sequence is 14 residues long. Trimming took 6 bases from V and 2 from J; bases not matched to a gene: 2. CDR1 is KGHDR and CDR2 is SFDVKD in the germline V gene.

This rearrangement joins TRBV12-3 or TRBV12-4 to TRBJ2-2; D remains ambiguous. The CDR3 totals 17 residues. V was cut by 1 base and J by 3 bases, with 15 bases left in between. The DNA for the CDR3 is TGTGCCAGCAGTTTAGTGGGCGGATACCCCTACACCGGGGAGCTGTTTTTT. Translating gives CASSLVGGYPYTGELFF.

This clonotype has more than one count but fewer than ten. The V call is TRBV12-3 or TRBV12-4, the J call TRBJ1-1, with a weak D call TRBD1 (5 bases). V was shortened by 5 bases and J by 6 bases, with 13 bases between the two germline ends. The CDR3 is made up of 13 amino acids. CDR3 sequence: CASSPQGSAEAFF. DNA of the CDR3: TGTGCCAGCAGTCCTCAGGGAAGCGCTGAAGCTTTCTTT.

CDR3 DNA sequence: TGTGCCACCAGCAGGGGCAGGGAATATGAGCAGTTCTTC. Residues: CATSRGREYEQFF. The chain employs TRBV15 and TRBJ2-1; D perhaps matches TRBD1 (5 bases). This CDR3 contains 13 residues. CDR1 and CDR2 (germline): LNHNV, YYDKDF (reference sequence). V dropped 3 bases and J dropped 8 bases, with 11 bases sitting between them.

The chain is built from TRBV25-1 and TRBJ2-1; 8 bases align to TRBD2. After removal of 3 bases from V and 7 bases from J, the junction contained 14 bases not matched to a gene. The germline gives CDR1 MGHDK, CDR2 SYGVNS. This CDR3 has 17 amino acids. The DNA for the CDR3 is TGTGCCAGCAGTGATAGCACGCGGGGGGCTGGTAGGAATGAGCAGTTCTTC. It yields the protein CASSDSTRGAGRNEQFF.

This clonotype was recorded a few times. The chain recombines TRBV7-9 with TRBJ2-5, with D tentatively TRBD2 (6 bases). V was clipped by 5 bases and J by 5 bases, with 12 bases between them. CDR1 SEHNR and CDR2 FQNEAQ come from the germline V gene (reference sequence). This CDR3 is 13 amino acids long. The CDR3 DNA sequence: TGTGCCAGCAGCCCTACGGGGGACGAGACCCAGTACTTC. Translating gives CASSPTGDETQYF.

This clonotype has more than one count but fewer than ten. V usage is TRBV12-3 or TRBV12-4 and J usage is TRBJ2-1; D perhaps matches TRBD2 (6 bases). V shed 9 bases and J shed 7 bases, with 19 bases lying between them. This CDR3 is 14 amino acids long. CDR3 bases: TGTGCCAGTAACCCCGGCGCGGCGGGGAATGAGCAGTTCTTC. It encodes CASNPGAAGNEQFF.

The V and J genes are TRBV7-2 and TRBJ2-1; D gene ambiguous. The CDR3 loop spans 13 amino acids. Trimming removed 6 bases from V and 3 bases from J, with 9 bases in between. Germline-derived CDR1 and CDR2 are SGHTA and FQGNSA. This CDR3 is CASSSSIYNEQFF. CDR3 sequence (DNA): TGTGCCAGCAGTTCTAGTATCTACAATGAGCAGTTCTTC.

This clonotype was observed a handful of times. The chain's CDR3 is CSAPYSAPGEKLFF. CDR3 bases: TGCAGTGCCCCCTATTCGGCCCCGGGAGAAAAACTGTTTTTT. The genes are TRBV20-1 and TRBJ1-4; no clear D. The germline V gene has CDR1 DFQATT and CDR2 SNEGSKA (reference sequence). CDR3 length: 14 amino acids. Trimming stripped 6 bases from V and 8 bases from J, with 19 bases between.